This TCR beta chain was recorded in a study of ipilimumab plus nivolumab after autologous stem cell transplantation. Study-level background: DLBCL patients had primary refractory or relapsed disease.

CDR3 size: 13 residues. V was clipped by 0 bases and J by 6 bases, with 10 bases between them. The germline V gene encodes CDR1 SGHKS and CDR2 YYEKEE (reference sequence). This clone came up once. Its target is not known. Study findings and constraints: Per the authors, repertoire, Treg and microbiota data justify further study.

Libraries were prepared by immunoSEQ multiplex PCR; TCRdb keeps only in-frame clonotypes and omits some of them. The data show approximately 20,000 clones, around 80% seen once. Starting 14 to 28 days after autologous transplant, ipilimumab 1 mg/kg was given. Patients got 3 mg/kg IV nivolumab weeks 1, 4, 7, 10, then biweekly through week 26. The chain uses TRBV5-5 and TRBJ2-7, with D perhaps TRBD2 (5 bases). The clonotype comes from a male donor with diffuse large B-cell lymphoma. The source was PBMCs, collected in a trial of ipilimumab plus nivolumab as post-transplant consolidation. The CDR3 coding sequence is TGTGCCAGCAGCTTGGCCGAAGGAGGCGAGCAGTACTTC. Its translation is CASSLAEGGEQYF.